This TCR beta chain originates from a study of identical twins. V was cut by 5 bases and J by 3 bases, with 11 bases left in between. The CDR3 contains 14 residues. With no exceptions, donors were healthy Caucasians. Study conclusions and caveats: Insertions ran lower in abundant cord blood beta clonotypes, though not in memory repertoires. Beta out-of-frame twin sharing showed a weaker excess.

MiXCR was run by TCRdb on the 5' RACE reads, yielding one entry per CDR3 protein. The repertoire includes approximately 220,000 distinct CDR3 sequences, less than 8% of them detected once, and around 2.1% sits in the top ten. This clonotype came up many times. Its antigen remains unidentified. These data were also reused for a study on yellow fever vaccine responses in identical twins.

The chain couples TRBV12-3 or TRBV12-4 to TRBJ1-5; D is undetermined. The clonotype was recovered from a woman between 18 and 29 years old in good health. The sample taken for sequencing was memory (CD45RO+) T cells sorted from blood. In DNA, the CDR3 is TGTGCCAGCAGTACGGACGTCCTCAATCAGCCCCAGCATTTT. It codes for CASSTDVLNQPQHF.